These 14 T cell receptor beta chains were sequenced from one sample in a study of OX40 agonist ivuxolimab in advanced cancers. Produced via immunoSEQ multiplex PCR; TCRdb's table is partial and in-frame only. Among 60,000 to 70,000 clones, 85% to 90% were seen once, and the ten largest hold about 11%. Sequenced here: CD4+ or CD8+ T cells sorted from blood, sampled in a trial of the OX40 agonist ivuxolimab. The source is an adult with an advanced solid tumor such as melanoma, head and neck, liver or kidney cancer.

V gene TRBV2 combines with J gene TRBJ2-1; TRBD1 agrees at 7 bases. The junction had 4 bases not matched to a gene; V was cut back by 5 bases and J by 9 bases. In germline, CDR1 is SNHLY, CDR2 FYNNEI. The CDR3 has 12 residues. CDR3 in DNA: TGTGCCAGCAGTAGGACAGGTATTGAGCAGTTCTTC. It specifies CASSRTGIEQFF.

This chain joins TRBV27 and TRBJ2-7; 7 nucleotides agree with TRBD1. The CDR3 contains 14 residues. Germline lookup yields CDR1 MNHEY and CDR2 SMNVEV (reference sequence). V lost 3 bases to trimming and J lost 5 bases; unmatched junction nucleotides: 7. The chain's CDR3 is CASSLLDRLHEQYF. CDR3 sequence (DNA): TGTGCCAGCAGTTTGTTGGACAGGTTGCACGAGCAGTACTTC.

V usage is TRBV7-6 and J usage is TRBJ1-4; 11 nucleotides match TRBD1. CDR3 length equals 16 residues. The germline V gene has CDR1 SGHVS and CDR2 FNYEAQ. With V trimmed by 3 bases and J by 7 bases, 7 bases remained unmatched. CDR3 in DNA: TGTGCCAGCAGCTTGGCAGGACAGGGGGCAGGTGAAAAACTGTTTTTT. The encoded protein is CASSLAGQGAGEKLFF.

The chain joins TRBV7-9 to TRBJ1-1; D call uncertain. Deletions cut 5 bases from V and 0 bases from J, with 19 bases between. This CDR3 region has 17 residues. Germline assignment: CDR1 SEHNR and CDR2 FQNEAQ (reference sequence). CDR3 residues: CASSPLDSQPVNTEAFF. DNA of the CDR3: TGTGCCAGCAGCCCCCTAGACTCCCAGCCTGTGAACACTGAAGCTTTCTTT.

The V call is TRBV9, the J call TRBJ2-2; 7 nucleotides align to TRBD1. This CDR3 spans 15 amino acids. V lost 4 bases, J lost 4 bases, and 7 bases stayed unmatched. CDR1 SGDLS and CDR2 YYNGEE come from the germline V gene. CDR3 DNA sequence: TGTGCCAGCAGCTTTATGGGACAGACCACCGGGGAGCTGTTTTTT. It codes for CASSFMGQTTGELFF.

This clone was counted a few times. The V and J genes are TRBV6-5 and TRBJ2-1, with 7 bases aligning to TRBD2. After removal of 0 bases from V and 7 bases from J, the junction contained 9 bases not matched to a gene. Germline V lookup: CDR1 MNHEY, CDR2 SVGAGI. This CDR3 has 16 residues. CDR3: CASSYSPPSGLNEQFF. The CDR3 DNA sequence: TGTGCCAGCAGTTACTCGCCGCCTAGCGGATTAAATGAGCAGTTCTTC.

J is TRBJ2-7 and V is TRBV5-4; D not resolved. Trimming pared 4 bases from V and 0 bases from J, leaving 14 bases between. CDR1 is SGHNT and CDR2 is YYREEE in the germline V gene (reference sequence). The CDR3 runs to 15 residues. CDR3 sequence: CASSHETAPSYEQYF. DNA of the CDR3: TGTGCCAGCAGCCATGAGACGGCCCCCTCCTACGAGCAGTACTTC.

The chain is built from TRBV28 and TRBJ2-3; 7 bases map to TRBD2. The V gene end was trimmed by 4 bases and the J gene end by 0 bases; junction bases not matched to a gene: 1. CDR3 size: 14 residues. Germline assignment: CDR1 MDHEN and CDR2 SYDVKM. CDR3 nucleotide sequence: TGTGCCAGCAGTTGGGGGGGTAGCACAGATACGCAGTATTTT. Translated, it gives CASSWGGSTDTQYF.

V is TRBV25-1 and J is TRBJ2-7; 9 bases are shared with TRBD1. The CDR3 has 14 residues. CDR1 is MGHDK and CDR2 is SYGVNS in the germline V gene. V shed 3 bases, J shed 3 bases, and the junction held 3 bases outside the gene matches. The CDR3 bases are TGTGCCAGCAGTGACGGGACAGGGCTCTACGAGCAGTACTTC. It is translated as CASSDGTGLYEQYF.

The gene calls are TRBV28 and TRBJ2-7; perhaps TRBD2 as D (5 bases). The germline V gene has CDR1 MDHEN and CDR2 SYDVKM. The CDR3 extends over 13 amino acids. The V end was cut by 4 bases, the J end by 3 bases, with 10 bases between. Written as DNA, the CDR3 is TGTGCCAGCAGTTCTCGAGGGAACTACGAGCAGTACTTC. It translates to CASSSRGNYEQYF.

The chain uses TRBV29-1 and TRBJ2-1; 11 nucleotides align to TRBD2. This CDR3 has 17 amino acids. The V and J ends lost 4 bases and 4 bases, in that order; junction bases with no gene match: 12. The germline CDR1 and CDR2 sequences are SQVTM and ANQGSEA. The CDR3 bases are TGCAGCGTTGTTAGGGGTAGCGGGGGGGCTGAGTACAATGAGCAGTTCTTC. As protein: CSVVRGSGGAEYNEQFF.

The chain links TRBV19 to TRBJ2-7, with D possibly TRBD1 on 6 matching bases. This CDR3 has 12 amino acids. Trimming stripped 1 base from V and 10 bases from J, with 11 bases between. Germline CDR1 reads LNHDA; CDR2 reads SQIVND (reference sequence). CDR3 in DNA: TGTGCCAGTAGTATAGGGGGACAAGAACAGTACTTC. Translating gives CASSIGGQEQYF.

This clone was picked up a small number of times. J is TRBJ2-7 and V is TRBV11-2; 8 positions match TRBD2. V lost 0 bases to trimming and J lost 2 bases; unmatched junction nucleotides: 6. Looked up from germline, CDR1 is SGHAT and CDR2 is FQNNGV. The CDR3 is made up of 16 amino acids. CDR3: CASSLDPTSGAYEQYF. The CDR3 DNA reads TGTGCCAGCAGCTTAGATCCTACTAGCGGCGCCTACGAGCAGTACTTC. Using reference TRBV11-2 and TRBJ2-7 for the parts outside the CDR3, the full variable domain is EAGVAQSPRYKIIEKRQSVAFWCNPISGHATLYWYQQILGQGPKLLIQFQNNGVVDDSQLPKDRFSAERLKGVDSTLKIQPAKLEDSAVYLCASSLDPTSGAYEQYFGPGTRLTVT.

The gene calls are TRBV10-3 and TRBJ2-7; 8 bases are a match to TRBD2. This CDR3 is 15 amino acids long. In germline, CDR1 is ENHRY, CDR2 SYGVKD. V shed 0 bases and J 3 bases; nucleotides not matched to a gene: 4. For the CDR3, the DNA is TGTGCCATCAGTGAGTCAGATAGCGGGAACTACGAGCAGTACTTC. Amino acid sequence: CAISESDSGNYEQYF.